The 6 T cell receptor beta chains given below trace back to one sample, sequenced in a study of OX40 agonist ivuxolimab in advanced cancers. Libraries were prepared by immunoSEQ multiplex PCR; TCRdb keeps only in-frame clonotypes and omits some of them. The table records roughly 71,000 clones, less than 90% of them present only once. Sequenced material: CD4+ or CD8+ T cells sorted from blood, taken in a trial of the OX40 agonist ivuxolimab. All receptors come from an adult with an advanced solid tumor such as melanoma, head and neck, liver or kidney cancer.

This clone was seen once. The DNA of the CDR3 is TGTGCCAGCGGCCCAGGGGAAGTACACCAAGAGACCCAGTACTTC. Its protein product is CASGPGEVHQETQYF. The V and J genes are TRBV7-2 and TRBJ2-5, with D possibly TRBD1 on 6 matching bases. The V and J ends lost 8 bases and 0 bases respectively, with 16 bases between them. CDR1 is SGHTA and CDR2 is FQGNSA in the germline V gene. The CDR3 spans 15 residues. The whole variable domain, remainder taken from reference TRBV7-2 and TRBJ2-5, is GAGVSQSPSNKVTEKGKDVELRCDPISGHTALYWYRQSLGQGLEFLIYFQGNSAPDKSGLPSDRFSAERTGGSVSTLTIQRTQQEDSAVYLCASGPGEVHQETQYFGPGTRLLVL.

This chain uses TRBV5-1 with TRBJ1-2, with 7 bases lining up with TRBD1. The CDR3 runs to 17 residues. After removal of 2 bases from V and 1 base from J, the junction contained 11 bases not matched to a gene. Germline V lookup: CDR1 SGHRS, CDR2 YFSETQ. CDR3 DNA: TGCGCCAGCAGCTTTGGACAGGCATCTGAGGGTAACTATGGCTACACCTTC. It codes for CASSFGQASEGNYGYTF.

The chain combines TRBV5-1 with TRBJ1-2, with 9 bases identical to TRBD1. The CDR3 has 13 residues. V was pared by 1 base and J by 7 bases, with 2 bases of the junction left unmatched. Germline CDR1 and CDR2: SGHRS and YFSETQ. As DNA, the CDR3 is TGCGCCAGCAGCTTGAACAGGGGGCCTGGCTACACCTTC. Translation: CASSLNRGPGYTF.

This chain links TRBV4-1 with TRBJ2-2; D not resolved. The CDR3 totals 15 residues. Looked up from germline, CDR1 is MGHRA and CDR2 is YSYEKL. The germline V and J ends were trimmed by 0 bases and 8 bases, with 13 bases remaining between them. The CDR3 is CASSQEWARSGELFF. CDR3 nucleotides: TGCGCCAGCAGCCAAGAATGGGCTAGAAGTGGGGAGCTGTTTTTT.

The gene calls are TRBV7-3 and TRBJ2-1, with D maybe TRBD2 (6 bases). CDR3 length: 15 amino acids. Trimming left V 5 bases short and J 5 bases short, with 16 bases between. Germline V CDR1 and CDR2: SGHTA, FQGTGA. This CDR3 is CASSRMGGADNEQFF. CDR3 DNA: TGTGCCAGCAGCCGGATGGGGGGTGCTGACAATGAGCAGTTCTTC.

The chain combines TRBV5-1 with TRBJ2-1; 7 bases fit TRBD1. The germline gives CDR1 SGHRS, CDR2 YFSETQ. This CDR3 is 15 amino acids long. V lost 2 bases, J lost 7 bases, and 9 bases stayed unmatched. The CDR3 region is CASSFRAGGSNEQFF. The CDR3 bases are TGCGCCAGCAGCTTTAGGGCAGGGGGTAGTAATGAGCAGTTCTTC. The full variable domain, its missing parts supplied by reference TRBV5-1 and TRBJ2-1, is KAGVTQTPRYLIKTRGQQVTLSCSPISGHRSVSWYQQTPGQGLQFLFEYFSETQRNKGNFPGRFSGRQFSNSRSEMNVSTLELGDSALYLCASSFRAGGSNEQFFGPGTRLTVL.